The rows below give T cell receptor beta chains drawn from one sample of a study of cytomegalovirus exposure and HLA in healthy donors. The assay was immunoSEQ multiplex PCR, and TCRdb's table has in-frame clones only and misses some. The sample has about 360,000 clones, 86% seen once; the top ten hold about 0.8%. Specimen: PBMCs. Receptors were obtained from a woman aged 18-30 years in good health and CMV-seronegative. The CDR3 runs from the conserved cysteine through the conserved F or W. Each record gives: V gene, D gene, clone size, J gene, CDR3 protein, CDR3 DNA. The D gene is left open where the match is weak. The size field is filled for only some rows; it gives once, few, many or a size class.

>TRBV2|TRBD1|-|TRBJ1-5
CASSRDSTNQPQHF
TGTGCCAGCAGTAGGGACAGCACGAATCAGCCCCAGCATTTT
>TRBV27|TRBD2|-|TRBJ2-1
CASSLPRGTSQFF
TGTGCCAGCAGTCTCCCGCGGGGGACTAGCCAGTTCTTC
>TRBV5-5|TRBD1|-|TRBJ2-1
CASSSLTGSGYNEQFF
TGTGCCAGCAGCTCACTGACAGGGTCGGGCTACAATGAGCAGTTCTTC
>TRBV5-4|-|-|TRBJ2-3
CASSGPGYGADTQYF
TGTGCCAGCAGCGGACCAGGGTATGGGGCAGATACGCAGTATTTT
>TRBV9|TRBD1|once|TRBJ2-1
CASSRDGTGGNEQFF
TGTGCCAGCAGCAGAGATGGGACAGGGGGCAATGAGCAGTTCTTC
>TRBV11-2|-|once|TRBJ2-5
CASSLEASASLPQYF
TGTGCCAGCAGCTTAGAGGCTAGCGCAAGCCTGCCCCAGTACTTC
>TRBV19|TRBD2|few|TRBJ2-2
CASTSWDGRDTGELFF
TGTGCCAGTACCTCATGGGACGGGAGGGACACCGGGGAGCTGTTTTTT
>TRBV5-4|TRBD1|-|TRBJ2-3
CASSPLGQGTDTQYF
TGTGCCAGCAGCCCACTTGGACAGGGCACAGATACGCAGTATTTT
>TRBV19|TRBD1|-|TRBJ1-5
CASSTDRAAGNQPQHF
TGTGCCAGTAGTACGGACAGGGCGGCCGGCAATCAGCCCCAGCATTTT
>TRBV6-1|-|-|TRBJ1-5
CASSEAFGNNQPQHF
TGTGCCAGCAGTGAAGCCTTCGGGAACAATCAGCCCCAGCATTTT
>TRBV29-1|TRBD2|-|TRBJ2-3
CSGEVPSGRASDDTQYF
TGCAGCGGTGAGGTCCCTAGCGGGAGGGCCTCCGACGATACGCAGTATTTT
>TRBV29-1|-|-|TRBJ2-3
CSVDGTTTDTQYF
TGCAGCGTTGACGGGACAACCACAGATACGCAGTATTTT
>TRBV5-4|-|-|TRBJ2-3
CASSRRVEAATDTQYF
TGTGCCAGCAGCCGCAGGGTCGAGGCCGCCACAGATACGCAGTATTTT
>TRBV9|-|-|TRBJ1-4
CASSVGRRDFEKLFF
TGTGCCAGCAGCGTAGGGCGCCGGGACTTTGAAAAACTGTTTTTT
>TRBV5-6|-|once|TRBJ2-3
CASSSDSAVGDTQYF
TGTGCCAGCAGCTCGGACAGCGCTGTGGGAGATACGCAGTATTTT
>TRBV7-7|-|-|TRBJ2-1
CASSLSGANEQFF
TGTGCCAGCAGCTTGTCAGGGGCCAATGAGCAGTTCTTC
>TRBV28|-|few|TRBJ2-3
CASSSGIDTQYF
TGTGCCAGCAGTTCAGGGATAGATACGCAGTATTTT
>TRBV27|TRBD2|-|TRBJ2-2
CASSLWTRANTGELFF
TGTGCCAGCAGTCTTTGGACTAGGGCGAACACCGGGGAGCTGTTTTTT
>TRBV11-1|-|-|TRBJ1-2
CASSPGGAALNYGYTF
TGTGCCAGCAGCCCAGGAGGGGCAGCGCTGAACTATGGCTACACCTTC
>TRBV19|TRBD2|-|TRBJ2-2
CASSTLGGANTGELFF
TGTGCCAGTAGTACCCTTGGGGGGGCGAACACCGGGGAGCTGTTTTTT